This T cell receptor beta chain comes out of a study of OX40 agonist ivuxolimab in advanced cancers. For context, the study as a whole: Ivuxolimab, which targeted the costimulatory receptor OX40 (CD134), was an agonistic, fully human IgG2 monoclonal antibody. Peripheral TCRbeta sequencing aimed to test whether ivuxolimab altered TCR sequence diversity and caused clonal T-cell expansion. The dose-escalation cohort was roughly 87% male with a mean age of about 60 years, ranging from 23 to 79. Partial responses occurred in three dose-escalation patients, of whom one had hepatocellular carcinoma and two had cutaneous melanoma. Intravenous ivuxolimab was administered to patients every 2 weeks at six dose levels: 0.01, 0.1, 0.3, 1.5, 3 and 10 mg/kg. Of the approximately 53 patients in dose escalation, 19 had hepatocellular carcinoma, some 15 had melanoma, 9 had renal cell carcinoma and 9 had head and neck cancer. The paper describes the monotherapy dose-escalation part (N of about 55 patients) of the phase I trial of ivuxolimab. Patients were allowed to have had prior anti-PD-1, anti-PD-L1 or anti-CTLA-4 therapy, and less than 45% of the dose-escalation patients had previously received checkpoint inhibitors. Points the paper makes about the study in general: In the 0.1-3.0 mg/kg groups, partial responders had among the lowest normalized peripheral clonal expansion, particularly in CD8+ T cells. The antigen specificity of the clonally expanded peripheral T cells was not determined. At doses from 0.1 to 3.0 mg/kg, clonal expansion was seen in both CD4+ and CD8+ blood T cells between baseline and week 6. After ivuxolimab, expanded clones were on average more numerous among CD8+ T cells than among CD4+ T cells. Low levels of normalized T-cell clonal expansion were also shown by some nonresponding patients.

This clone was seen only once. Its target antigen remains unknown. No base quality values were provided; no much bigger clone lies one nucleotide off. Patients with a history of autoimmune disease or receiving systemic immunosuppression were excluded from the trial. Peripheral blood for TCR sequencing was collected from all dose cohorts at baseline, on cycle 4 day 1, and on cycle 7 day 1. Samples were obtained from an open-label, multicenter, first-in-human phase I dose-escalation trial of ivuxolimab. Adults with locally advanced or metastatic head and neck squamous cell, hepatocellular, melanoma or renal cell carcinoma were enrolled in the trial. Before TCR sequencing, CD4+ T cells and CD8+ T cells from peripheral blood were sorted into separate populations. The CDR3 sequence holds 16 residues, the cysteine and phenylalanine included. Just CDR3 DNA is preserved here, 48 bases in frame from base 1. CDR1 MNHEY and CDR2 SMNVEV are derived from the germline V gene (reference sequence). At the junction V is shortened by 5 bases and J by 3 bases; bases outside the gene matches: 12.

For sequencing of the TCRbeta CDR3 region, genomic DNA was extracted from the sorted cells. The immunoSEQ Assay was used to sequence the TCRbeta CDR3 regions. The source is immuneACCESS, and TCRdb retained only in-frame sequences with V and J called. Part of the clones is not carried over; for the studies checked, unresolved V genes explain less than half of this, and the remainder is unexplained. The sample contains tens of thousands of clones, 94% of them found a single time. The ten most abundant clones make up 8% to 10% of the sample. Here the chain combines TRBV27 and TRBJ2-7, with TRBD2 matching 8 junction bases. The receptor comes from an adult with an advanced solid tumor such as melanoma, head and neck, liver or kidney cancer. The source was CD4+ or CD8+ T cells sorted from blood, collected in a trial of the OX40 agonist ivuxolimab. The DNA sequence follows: TGTGCCAGCAGTCCAAAAGCGGGAGAGGTCCACTACGAGCAGTACTTC. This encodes CASSPKAGEVHYEQYF.